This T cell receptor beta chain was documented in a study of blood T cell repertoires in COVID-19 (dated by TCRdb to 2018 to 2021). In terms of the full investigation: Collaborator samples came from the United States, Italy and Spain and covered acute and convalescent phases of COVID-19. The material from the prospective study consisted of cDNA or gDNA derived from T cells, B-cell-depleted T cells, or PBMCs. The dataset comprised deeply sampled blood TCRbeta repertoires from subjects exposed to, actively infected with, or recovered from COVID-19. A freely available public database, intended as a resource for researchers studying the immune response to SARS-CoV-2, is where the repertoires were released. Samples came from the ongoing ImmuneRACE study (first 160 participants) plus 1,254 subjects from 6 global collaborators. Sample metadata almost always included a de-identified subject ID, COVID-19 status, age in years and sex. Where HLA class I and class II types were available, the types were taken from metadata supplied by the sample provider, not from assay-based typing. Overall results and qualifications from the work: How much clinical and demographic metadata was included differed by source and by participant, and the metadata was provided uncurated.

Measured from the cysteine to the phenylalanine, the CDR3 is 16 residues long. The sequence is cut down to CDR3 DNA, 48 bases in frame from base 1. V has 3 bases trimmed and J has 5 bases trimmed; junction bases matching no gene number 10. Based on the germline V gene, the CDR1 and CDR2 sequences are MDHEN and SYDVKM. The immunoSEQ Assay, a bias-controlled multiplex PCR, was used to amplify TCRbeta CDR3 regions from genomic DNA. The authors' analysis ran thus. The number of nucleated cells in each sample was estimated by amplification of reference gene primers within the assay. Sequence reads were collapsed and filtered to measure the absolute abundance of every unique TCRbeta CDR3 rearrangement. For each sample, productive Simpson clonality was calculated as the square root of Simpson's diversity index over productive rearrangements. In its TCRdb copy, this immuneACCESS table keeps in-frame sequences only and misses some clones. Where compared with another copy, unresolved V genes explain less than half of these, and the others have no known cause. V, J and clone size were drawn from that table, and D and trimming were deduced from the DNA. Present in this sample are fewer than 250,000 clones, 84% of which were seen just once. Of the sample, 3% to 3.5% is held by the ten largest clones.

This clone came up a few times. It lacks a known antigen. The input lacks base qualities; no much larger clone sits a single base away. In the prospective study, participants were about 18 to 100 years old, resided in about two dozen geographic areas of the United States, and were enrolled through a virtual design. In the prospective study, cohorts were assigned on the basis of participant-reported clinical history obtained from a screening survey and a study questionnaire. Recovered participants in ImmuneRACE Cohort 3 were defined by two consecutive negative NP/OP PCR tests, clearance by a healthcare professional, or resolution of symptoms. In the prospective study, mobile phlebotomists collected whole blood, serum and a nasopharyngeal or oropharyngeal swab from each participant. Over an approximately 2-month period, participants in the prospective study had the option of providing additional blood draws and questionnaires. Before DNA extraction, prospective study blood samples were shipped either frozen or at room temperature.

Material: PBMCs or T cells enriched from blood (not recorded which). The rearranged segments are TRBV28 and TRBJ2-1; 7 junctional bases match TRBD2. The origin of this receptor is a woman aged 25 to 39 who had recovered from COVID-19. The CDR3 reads CASSFFGLAVDNEQFF. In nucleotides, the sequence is TGTGCCAGCAGTTTCTTTGGGCTAGCGGTAGACAATGAGCAGTTCTTC.